What follows are 21 T cell receptor beta chains derived from one specimen sequenced in a study of CD8 T cells in Susac syndrome. The RNA, roughly 0.45 to 1 ug, was put through reverse transcription using random hexamers. TCRdb reanalysed the immunoSEQ multiplex PCR reads using MiXCR and keeps one entry per CDR3 protein. The sample yields 80,000 or so distinct CDR3 sequences, about 92% seen once. The sequencing sample was made of CD4+ T cells from PBMCs. Every receptor here comes from a human donor with Susac syndrome.

This clonotype was seen once. The chain is built from TRBV29-1 and TRBJ2-1; D is unclear. V lost 7 bases to trimming and J lost 1 base, with 14 bases between them. Germline V gene sequence: CDR1 SQVTM, CDR2 ANQGSEA. CDR3 length: 14 amino acids. CDR3 coding DNA: TGCAGCGCCCTCAAAGGCGGTTCCTACAATGAGCAGTTCTTC. This translates into CSALKGGSYNEQFF.

V gene TRBV2 combines with J gene TRBJ2-1; TRBD2 agrees at 10 bases. V lost 5 bases to trimming and J lost 7 bases; unmatched junction nucleotides: 8. This CDR3 comprises 15 residues. Germline CDR1 is SNHLY and CDR2 is FYNNEI. CDR3 nucleotide sequence: TGTGCCAGCAGTCGCGAGCGGGGGGGCATAAATGAGCAGTTCTTC. Translating gives CASSRERGGINEQFF.

The chain combines TRBV27 with TRBJ2-3; no clear D gene. The V and J ends lost 6 bases and 1 base respectively, with 20 bases between them. Germline loops: CDR1 MNHEY, CDR2 SMNVEV (reference sequence). The CDR3 extends over 17 amino acids. CDR3 DNA: TGTGCCAGCAGCTCAATTTGGGCTGAGTTGGGCACAGATACGCAGTATTTT. Its translation: CASSSIWAELGTDTQYF.

The chain joins TRBV28 to TRBJ1-2, with D unresolved. Germline CDR1 reads MDHEN; CDR2 reads SYDVKM. The CDR3 contains 13 residues. Trimming cost V 7 bases and J 3 bases, with 12 bases left between them. The CDR3 sequence: CASTDPGDYGYTF. The CDR3 nucleotides are TGTGCCAGCACCGACCCCGGTGACTATGGCTACACCTTC.

The CDR3 region is CASSYREDYNEQFF. The CDR3 region has the DNA TGTGCCAGCAGTTACCGGGAAGACTACAATGAGCAGTTCTTC. V usage is TRBV6-5 and J usage is TRBJ2-1; perhaps TRBD2 as D (5 bases). The CDR3 runs 14 residues. CDR1 MNHEY and CDR2 SVGAGI come from the germline V gene. With 2 bases removed from V and 3 bases from J, the gap between germline ends came to 8 bases.

A remark on this clonotype: The final CDR3 position lacks the conserved phenylalanine or tryptophan, pointing to a likely read error. The chain uses TRBV5-1 and TRBJ2-2; D is unclear. CDR1 and CDR2 from the germline V gene are SGHRS and YFSETQ. The CDR3 extends over 14 amino acids. V was pared by 4 bases and J by 6 bases, with 13 bases between. The chain's CDR3 is CASSANSRPGELFV. CDR3 DNA sequence: TGCGCCAGCAGCGCAAATAGTAGGCCCGGGGAGCTGTTTGTT.

The rearrangement uses TRBV7-9 and TRBJ2-1; D is ambiguous. The CDR3 is made up of 14 amino acids. Germline V lookup: CDR1 SEHNR, CDR2 FQNEAQ (reference sequence). With 2 bases removed from V and 8 bases from J, the gap between germline ends came to 13 bases. The CDR3 DNA sequence: TGTGCCAGCAGCTTATGGGCTGGGAAGGATGAGCAGTTCTTC. Its protein product is CASSLWAGKDEQFF.

V usage is TRBV15 and J usage is TRBJ1-2; tentatively, D is TRBD1 (5 bases). V lost 4 bases and J lost 3, with 9 bases in between. The germline gives CDR1 LNHNV, CDR2 YYDKDF (reference sequence). The CDR3 is 13 amino acids. Here the CDR3 reads CATSIRTHYGYTF. The CDR3 nucleotides are TGTGCCACCAGCATAAGGACACACTATGGCTACACCTTC.

This chain uses TRBV6-2 or TRBV6-3 with TRBJ2-1, with 7 positions matching TRBD2. The CDR3 contains 15 residues. V trimming: 6 bases; J trimming: 6 bases; junction bases outside the gene matches: 11. CDR1 and CDR2 (germline): MNHEY, SVGEGT. The CDR3 loop is CASRSPTSITNEQFF. In nucleotides, the CDR3 is TGTGCCAGCAGATCTCCGACTAGCATCACCAATGAGCAGTTCTTC.

The rearrangement joins TRBV20-1 to TRBJ2-7, with 8 positions matching TRBD2. V was pared by 5 bases and J by 4 bases, with 10 bases of the junction left unmatched. Germline V gene lookup returns CDR1 DFQATT and CDR2 SNEGSKA (reference sequence). The CDR3 is 14 residues long. CDR3 sequence: CSAPHFSGSYEQYF. CDR3 DNA: TGCAGTGCTCCGCACTTCAGCGGGAGTTACGAGCAGTACTTC.

V is TRBV7-9 and J is TRBJ2-7; 7 bases are a match to TRBD2. The V gene end was trimmed by 5 bases and the J gene end by 4 bases; junction bases not matched to a gene: 5. The germline CDR1 and CDR2 sequences are SEHNR and FQNEAQ (reference sequence). The CDR3 has 13 amino acids. The CDR3 DNA reads as TGTGCCAGCAGCCTCCACGGGAGGTACGAGCAGTACTTC. It yields the protein CASSLHGRYEQYF.

The sample holds one count of this clonotype. The rearrangement joins TRBV14 to TRBJ2-1, with TRBD2 identical over 9 bases. From germline, CDR1 is SGHDN and CDR2 FVKESK. CDR3 size: 17 residues. The ends lost 0 bases at V and 7 bases at J; junction bases unmatched: 10. In DNA form, the CDR3 reads TGTGCCAGCAGCCAAGATTTACCGGGACTAGCCGGAAATGAGCAGTTCTTC. It codes for CASSQDLPGLAGNEQFF.

V is TRBV28 and J is TRBJ1-5; D is uncertain. The germline V gene has CDR1 MDHEN and CDR2 SYDVKM. The CDR3 loop spans 14 amino acids. V was shortened by 3 bases and J by 0 bases, with 6 bases between the two germline ends. CDR3 sequence reads: CASSLALSNQPQHF. The DNA of the CDR3 is TGTGCCAGCAGTTTGGCACTTAGCAATCAGCCCCAGCATTTT.

Only one count was recorded for this clonotype. The chain is built from TRBV9 and TRBJ2-1; maybe TRBD1 (5 bases). Trimming left V 0 bases short and J 0 bases short, with 10 bases between. CDR3 size: 16 residues. Looked up from germline, CDR1 is SGDLS and CDR2 is YYNGEE. CDR3 sequence reads: CASSVAGASSYNEQFF. The CDR3 nucleotides read TGTGCCAGCAGCGTAGCTGGGGCAAGCTCCTACAATGAGCAGTTCTTC.

V usage is TRBV20-1 and J usage is TRBJ2-2; 7 bases match TRBD2. Germline values: CDR1 DFQATT, CDR2 SNEGSKA (reference sequence). The CDR3 is 14 residues long. Losses at the gene ends were 3 bases for V and 6 bases for J; bases not matched to a gene: 7. The CDR3 nucleotides are TGCAGTGCTAGCCGCTTTCGGGGGGCCGGGGAGCTGTTTTTT. Translating gives CSASRFRGAGELFF.

The genes are TRBV30 and TRBJ1-5, with 7 bases fitting TRBD1. J gave up 7 bases and V 5 bases, and 8 bases lay outside the gene matches. The germline CDR1 and CDR2 sequences are GTSNPN and SVGIG (reference sequence). The CDR3 contains 13 residues. The CDR3 nucleotides are TGTGCCTGGGGGAGACAGGGTAGCCAGCCCCAGCATTTT. Translating gives CAWGRQGSQPQHF.

The J gene is TRBJ2-3, the V gene TRBV24-1; D is perhaps TRBD2 (6 bases). This CDR3 is 15 amino acids long. Trimming pared 0 bases from V and 4 bases from J, leaving 10 bases between. Germline V lookup: CDR1 KGHDR, CDR2 SFDVKD. The CDR3 protein is CATSDLGGIADTQYF. The CDR3 region has the DNA TGTGCCACCAGTGATTTGGGGGGGATCGCAGATACGCAGTATTTT.

V usage is TRBV24-1 and J usage is TRBJ2-3; D is uncertain. This CDR3 is built from 14 residues. CDR1 and CDR2 (germline): KGHDR, SFDVKD. With 6 bases removed from V and 1 base from J, the gap between germline ends came to 10 bases. Here the CDR3 DNA reads TGTGCCACCAGTCCCCCCGCGGGCACAGATACGCAGTATTTT. Protein product: CATSPPAGTDTQYF.

The CDR3 sequence: CASRPQGGSGDNEQFF. The CDR3 DNA is TGTGCCAGCAGACCCCAGGGTGGTAGCGGGGACAATGAGCAGTTCTTC. J is TRBJ2-1 and V is TRBV7-9, with TRBD2 matching over 8 bases. This CDR3 comprises 16 residues. The germline V gene encodes CDR1 SEHNR and CDR2 FQNEAQ (reference sequence). The J segment lost 5 bases and the V segment lost 6 bases, leaving 12 bases of the junction unmatched. The variable domain in full, with the rest retrieved from reference TRBV7-9 and TRBJ2-1, is DTGVSQNPRHKITKRGQNVTFRCDPISEHNRLYWYRQTLGQGPEFLTYFQNEAQLEKSRLLSDRFSAERPKGSFSTLEIQRTEQGDSAMYLCASRPQGGSGDNEQFFGPGTRLTVL.

The chain joins TRBV15 to TRBJ1-4, with 7 bases matching TRBD1. In germline, CDR1 is LNHNV, CDR2 YYDKDF (reference sequence). V lost 1 base, J lost 7 bases, and 6 bases stayed unmatched. The CDR3 covers 15 residues. This CDR3 is CATSRGQGTGEKLFF. CDR3 coding DNA: TGTGCCACCAGCAGAGGACAGGGAACAGGTGAAAAACTGTTTTTT. Using reference TRBV15 and TRBJ1-4 for the parts outside the CDR3, the full variable domain is DAMVIQNPRYQVTQFGKPVTLSCSQTLNHNVMYWYQQKSSQAPKLLFHYYDKDFNNEADTPDNFQSRRPNTSFCFLDIRSPGLGDTAMYLCATSRGQGTGEKLFFGSGTQLSVL.

The gene calls are TRBV6-1 and TRBJ1-5, with 8 bases identical to TRBD1. CDR3 size: 14 residues. V was clipped by 5 bases and J by 7 bases; unmatched bases: 7. Germline V gene lookup returns CDR1 MNHNS and CDR2 SASEGT. The CDR3, as DNA: TGTGCCAGCAGTAACAGGGGGAACGGACAGCCCCAGCATTTT. It encodes CASSNRGNGQPQHF.